Each of the 30 T cell receptor beta chains below was sequenced from the same sample in a study of blood T cell repertoires in COVID-19 (dated by TCRdb to the early 2020s). Library creation used the immunoSEQ multiplex PCR assay. The table comes from immuneACCESS by way of TCRdb, which keeps in-frame sequences with V and J called. Part of the clones is missing from these tables; in studies checked, under half for an unresolved V gene and the rest for unknown reasons. The sample data list roughly 240,000 clones, and 87% of these were observed just once. The leading ten clones occupy about 2.5% of the sample. Sequenced input: PBMCs or T cells enriched from blood (not recorded which). Receptors were obtained from a woman in her 30s with acute COVID-19.

The chain couples TRBV5-1 to TRBJ2-1; the D is unclear. The V gene's germline CDR1 is SGHRS and CDR2 YFSETQ. This CDR3 region has 13 residues. The ends were cut back, 0 bases at V and 6 bases at J, with 7 bases in the middle. The CDR3, as DNA: TGCGCCAGCAGCTTGGGATCAGGCAATGAGCAGTTCTTC. Encoded protein: CASSLGSGNEQFF.

This clone was found once. The V call is TRBV29-1, the J call TRBJ1-1, with D tentatively TRBD1 (6 bases). The germline V gene encodes CDR1 SQVTM and CDR2 ANQGSEA. The V and J ends lost 1 base and 0 bases respectively, with 12 bases between them. The CDR3 has 15 residues. In DNA form, the CDR3 reads TGCAGCGTTGAAGGGGGCGGGGGCATGAACACTGAAGCTTTCTTT. It specifies CSVEGGGGMNTEAFF.

This clone was seen a few times. The J gene is TRBJ2-7, the V gene TRBV7-9, with D possibly TRBD2 on 5 matching bases. CDR3 size: 12 residues. V lost 5 bases to trimming and J lost 4 bases, with 9 bases between them. The germline gives CDR1 SEHNR, CDR2 FQNEAQ (reference sequence). This chain's CDR3 is CASSPEGYEQYF. The CDR3 coding sequence is TGTGCCAGCAGCCCCGAGGGTTACGAGCAGTACTTC.

The CDR3 region has the DNA TGCGCCAGCAGTTTGCAGGGTGGCAATCAGCCCCAGCATTTT. It encodes CASSLQGGNQPQHF. This chain links TRBV10-2 with TRBJ1-5, with a possible D match to TRBD1 (5 bases). The CDR3 spans 14 residues. V lost 5 bases, J lost 2 bases, and 10 bases lay in between. Germline V gene sequence: CDR1 WSHSY, CDR2 SAAADI.

This clone was seen just once. The chain uses TRBV2 and TRBJ1-1, with 12 positions matching TRBD1. The CDR3 has 17 residues. Germline CDR1 SNHLY, CDR2 FYNNEI. The ends lost 6 bases at V and 1 base at J; junction bases unmatched: 9. The CDR3 reads CASSQEGQGAPNTEAFF. Written as DNA, the CDR3 is TGTGCCAGCAGCCAAGAGGGACAGGGGGCGCCGAACACTGAAGCTTTCTTT.

This clone has just one count. The CDR3 loop is CASRQTGGRNTIYF. The CDR3 DNA follows: TGTGCCAGTAGGCAGACAGGCGGAAGAAACACCATATATTTT. This sequence joins TRBV19 and TRBJ1-3; tentatively, D is TRBD1 (6 bases). Germline CDR1 reads LNHDA; CDR2 reads SQIVND (reference sequence). This CDR3 spans 14 amino acids. V was clipped by 6 bases and J by 5 bases, with 14 bases between them.

Only one count was recorded for this clone. The chain has TRBV5-4 and TRBJ2-1, with 7 positions matching TRBD2. Trimming took 0 bases from V and 8 from J; bases not matched to a gene: 5. The V gene's germline CDR1 is SGHNT and CDR2 YYREEE (reference sequence). This CDR3 is 14 amino acids long. The CDR3 sequence is CASSLGGGRDEQFF. Here the CDR3 DNA reads TGTGCCAGCAGCTTGGGCGGGGGTAGGGATGAGCAGTTCTTC. Combining the CDR3 with reference TRBV5-4 and TRBJ2-1 gives the whole variable domain ETGVTQSPTHLIKTRGQQVTLRCSSQSGHNTVSWYQQALGQGPQFIFQYYREEENGRGNFPPRFSGLQFPNYSSELNVNALELDDSALYLCASSLGGGRDEQFFGPGTRLTVL.

As regards this clone: Other DNA variants within this sample encode the same CDR3. This rearrangement joins TRBV14 to TRBJ2-2; 7 bases map to TRBD1. Germline CDR1 reads SGHDN; CDR2 reads FVKESK. The CDR3 contains 15 residues. Germline trimming cut 4 bases from V and 4 bases from J; bases unmatched to any gene: 6. CDR3 nucleotides: TGTGCCAGCAGCCCAGGACAGGCTCCCACCGGGGAGCTGTTTTTT. Protein: CASSPGQAPTGELFF.

This chain links TRBV27 with TRBJ2-1; no definite D call. V was shortened by 10 bases and J by 7 bases, with 23 bases between the two germline ends. The germline gives CDR1 MNHEY, CDR2 SMNVEV (reference sequence). The CDR3 is 15 amino acids. CDR3 nucleotide sequence: TGTGCCACCATGAGAGGCCGAGCCACAATGAATGAGCAGTTCTTC. Translation: CATMRGRATMNEQFF.

The chain has TRBV30 and TRBJ2-2, with 14 bases lining up with TRBD2. Germline-derived CDR1 and CDR2 are GTSNPN and SVGIG (reference sequence). CDR3 length: 18 residues. The trim removed 8 bases at V and 4 bases at J, leaving 15 bases unmatched. The CDR3 DNA follows: TGTGCCGGCCAGTCCGGGACTAGCGGGGGACGAGGCACCGGGGAGCTGTTTTTT. This codes for CAGQSGTSGGRGTGELFF.

This clone was found a few times. The same CDR3 is also encoded by other DNA sequences in this sample. The chain employs TRBV4-1 and TRBJ1-1, with 9 bases that match TRBD1. With 3 bases clipped from V and 1 base from J, the junction kept 0 bases outside the gene matches. Germline V gives CDR1 MGHRA, CDR2 YSYEKL. The CDR3 has 14 amino acids. The CDR3 loop is CASSQDRGNTEAFF. As DNA, the CDR3 is TGCGCCAGCAGCCAGGACAGGGGGAACACTGAAGCTTTCTTT.

This clone was seen only once. This chain uses TRBV11-2 with TRBJ1-1; 9 positions match TRBD1. After removal of 1 base from V and 6 bases from J, the junction contained 15 bases not matched to a gene. Germline loops: CDR1 SGHAT, CDR2 FQNNGV. The length of the CDR3 is 18 residues. This CDR3 is CASSLVSQGASDNAEAFF. Written as DNA, the CDR3 is TGTGCCAGCAGCTTAGTGTCACAGGGGGCGTCCGATAACGCTGAAGCTTTCTTT.

This clone was seen a single time. CDR3 loop: CASTQSLGHQPQHF. The CDR3 bases are TGTGCCAGCACCCAAAGCTTGGGGCATCAGCCCCAGCATTTT. This chain uses TRBV7-6 with TRBJ1-5, with a weak D call TRBD1 (5 bases). The V gene's germline CDR1 is SGHVS and CDR2 FNYEAQ. With 7 bases removed from V and 5 bases from J, the gap between germline ends came to 15 bases. CDR3 length: 14 residues.

This chain connects TRBV24-1 to TRBJ2-5; 10 nucleotides agree with TRBD1. Trimming cost V 5 bases and J 3 bases; bases outside gene matches: 2. Per the germline V gene, CDR1 is KGHDR and CDR2 is SFDVKD. CDR3 size: 14 residues. Written as DNA, the CDR3 is TGTGCCACCAGTGGACAGGGGGCGGAAGAGACCCAGTACTTC. This codes for CATSGQGAEETQYF.

This chain joins TRBV27 and TRBJ2-5, with TRBD1 matching 8 bases. Germline trimming cut 4 bases from V and 2 bases from J; bases unmatched to any gene: 9. Germline CDR1 reads MNHEY; CDR2 reads SMNVEV (reference sequence). The length of the CDR3 is 16 residues. The CDR3 region has the DNA TGTGCCAGCAGTTCAATCACAGGGGGGAGGCAAGAGACCCAGTACTTC. As protein: CASSSITGGRQETQYF.

This clone was found once. This chain links TRBV5-1 with TRBJ1-2; weak D call: TRBD1 (6 bases). The CDR3 has 13 residues. V was pared by 4 bases and J by 6 bases, with 13 bases between. CDR1 is SGHRS and CDR2 is YFSETQ in the germline V gene. In DNA form, the CDR3 reads TGCGCCAGCAGCACTCGAGGGGACAATGGCTACACCTTC. This encodes CASSTRGDNGYTF.

The gene calls are TRBV27 and TRBJ1-2; D may be TRBD1 (6 bases). This CDR3 spans 13 amino acids. The germline CDR1 and CDR2 sequences are MNHEY and SMNVEV (reference sequence). With 3 bases removed from V and 8 bases from J, the gap between germline ends came to 13 bases. CDR3 protein: CASSFNRAGGYTF. The CDR3 region has the DNA TGTGCCAGCAGTTTTAACAGGGCTGGAGGCTACACCTTC.

The J gene is TRBJ1-3, the V gene TRBV7-2; TRBD1 matches at 9 bases. Germline lookup yields CDR1 SGHTA and CDR2 FQGNSA. The J segment lost 2 bases and the V segment lost 3 bases, leaving 2 bases of the junction unmatched. This CDR3 comprises 15 residues. The CDR3 is CASSFRQGAGNTIYF. In DNA form, the CDR3 reads TGTGCCAGCAGCTTCCGACAGGGGGCTGGAAACACCATATATTTT.

V and J are TRBV19 and TRBJ2-4; 8 nucleotides align to TRBD1. Germline trimming cut 6 bases from V and 5 bases from J; bases unmatched to any gene: 6. This CDR3 has 14 residues. Per the germline V gene, CDR1 is LNHDA and CDR2 is SQIVND (reference sequence). The CDR3 DNA reads TGTGCCAGTAGGCCCGGACAGGGACAAAACATTCAGTACTTC. Translated, it gives CASRPGQGQNIQYF.

The rearrangement joins TRBV7-2 to TRBJ2-5; TRBD1 aligns across 7 bases. The CDR3 consists of 14 residues. Germline assignment: CDR1 SGHTA and CDR2 FQGNSA. V shed 6 bases and J 2 bases; nucleotides not matched to a gene: 6. For the CDR3, the DNA is TGTGCCAGCAGAATACCGGGACAGCAAGAGACCCAGTACTTC. Translated: CASRIPGQQETQYF.

This clone was seen a handful of times. V gene TRBV4-1 combines with J gene TRBJ1-1; 7 nucleotides match TRBD1. This CDR3 has 15 residues. Trimming took 1 base from V and 1 from J; bases not matched to a gene: 3. Germline V gives CDR1 MGHRA, CDR2 YSYEKL. For the CDR3, the DNA is TGCGCCAGCAGCCAAGGACGGGACAGGAACACTGAAGCTTTCTTT. This encodes CASSQGRDRNTEAFF.

In DNA, the CDR3 is TGTGCCAGTAGTATAAGGGCAGGGGGCGTGGGGGAGCAGTACTTC. Its translation is CASSIRAGGVGEQYF. The chain couples TRBV19 to TRBJ2-7, with TRBD1 matching over 8 bases. V trimming: 2 bases; J trimming: 7 bases; junction bases outside the gene matches: 10. The V gene's germline CDR1 is LNHDA and CDR2 SQIVND (reference sequence). The CDR3 runs 15 residues.

CDR3 DNA sequence: TGCGCCAGCAGCCAAGAAACAGGGGTCTCCTTGGAGCAGTACTTC. It translates to CASSQETGVSLEQYF. The V and J genes are TRBV4-3 and TRBJ2-7, with 7 bases matching TRBD1. V lost 0 bases, J lost 7 bases, and 9 bases stayed unmatched. The CDR3 extends over 15 amino acids. Germline values: CDR1 LGHNA, CDR2 YSLEER.

The J gene is TRBJ2-5, the V gene TRBV14; perhaps TRBD1 as D (5 bases). Germline V gene sequence: CDR1 SGHDN, CDR2 FVKESK. This CDR3 comprises 14 residues. V was pared by 3 bases and J by 2 bases, with 10 bases between. The CDR3, as DNA: TGTGCCAGCAGCCAGACAGACGGACAAGAGACCCAGTACTTC. Residues: CASSQTDGQETQYF.

V is TRBV29-1 and J is TRBJ2-2; 7 positions agree with TRBD2. V lost 7 bases, J lost 4 bases, and 6 bases stayed unmatched. CDR3 length: 13 residues. The germline gives CDR1 SQVTM, CDR2 ANQGSEA. The CDR3 coding sequence is TGCAGCGCCTGGGACTACACCACCGGGGAGCTGTTTTTT. Translation gives CSAWDYTTGELFF.

The gene calls are TRBV7-2 and TRBJ1-2; the D gene is possibly TRBD1 (5 bases). With 0 bases removed from V and 9 bases from J, the gap between germline ends came to 14 bases. Germline V gene lookup returns CDR1 SGHTA and CDR2 FQGNSA. The CDR3 totals 14 residues. CDR3 sequence (DNA): TGTGCCAGCAGCTTAGCACTGGACAAAAATCGCTACACCTTC. Translating gives CASSLALDKNRYTF. The full variable domain, in which reference TRBV7-2 and TRBJ1-2 provide the parts outside the CDR3, is GAGVSQSPSNKVTEKGKDVELRCDPISGHTALYWYRQSLGQGLEFLIYFQGNSAPDKSGLPSDRFSAERTGGSVSTLTIQRTQQEDSAVYLCASSLALDKNRYTFGSGTRLTVV.

In the case of this clone: One end of the junction varies from germline; a read error may be responsible. Other DNA sequences in the same sample also yield this CDR3. The chain has TRBV5-1 and TRBJ1-1; tentative D call: TRBD1 (5 bases). The germline V gene has CDR1 SGHRS and CDR2 YFSETQ. The CDR3 extends over 14 amino acids. Written as DNA, the CDR3 is TGCGCCAGCAGCTTGGGGGAGGGGAGTACTGAGGCTTTCTTT. Protein: CASSLGEGSTEAFF.

The chain is built from TRBV5-1 and TRBJ1-1; 7 bases map to TRBD1. CDR1 is SGHRS, CDR2 YFSETQ, per germline. The CDR3 contains 16 residues. J lost 1 base, V lost 5 bases, and 11 bases had no gene match. CDR3 sequence (DNA): TGCGCCAGCAGACCGATCGTCGGGACAGAGAACACTGAAGCTTTCTTT. Protein product: CASRPIVGTENTEAFF. The full variable domain, completed using reference TRBV5-1 and TRBJ1-1, is KAGVTQTPRYLIKTRGQQVTLSCSPISGHRSVSWYQQTPGQGLQFLFEYFSETQRNKGNFPGRFSGRQFSNSRSEMNVSTLELGDSALYLCASRPIVGTENTEAFFGQGTRLTVV.

The chain carries TRBV6-5 and TRBJ2-3, with a possible D match to TRBD2 (5 bases). Germline V lookup: CDR1 MNHEY, CDR2 SVGAGI. The CDR3 has 15 residues. Between the trimmed V and J ends, which lost 8 bases and 2 bases, there was a span of 17 bases. The CDR3 is CASSSEGPSTDTQYF. The CDR3 DNA is TGTGCCAGCTCCTCTGAGGGCCCATCCACAGATACGCAGTATTTT.

The J gene is TRBJ2-7, the V gene TRBV4-1, with 8 bases identical to TRBD1. CDR3 size: 13 residues. V was clipped by 4 bases and J by 4 bases; unmatched bases: 3. Germline V gives CDR1 MGHRA, CDR2 YSYEKL. DNA for the CDR3: TGCGCCAGCAGCCCCGACAGGGGTTACGAGCAGTACTTC. Its translation: CASSPDRGYEQYF.